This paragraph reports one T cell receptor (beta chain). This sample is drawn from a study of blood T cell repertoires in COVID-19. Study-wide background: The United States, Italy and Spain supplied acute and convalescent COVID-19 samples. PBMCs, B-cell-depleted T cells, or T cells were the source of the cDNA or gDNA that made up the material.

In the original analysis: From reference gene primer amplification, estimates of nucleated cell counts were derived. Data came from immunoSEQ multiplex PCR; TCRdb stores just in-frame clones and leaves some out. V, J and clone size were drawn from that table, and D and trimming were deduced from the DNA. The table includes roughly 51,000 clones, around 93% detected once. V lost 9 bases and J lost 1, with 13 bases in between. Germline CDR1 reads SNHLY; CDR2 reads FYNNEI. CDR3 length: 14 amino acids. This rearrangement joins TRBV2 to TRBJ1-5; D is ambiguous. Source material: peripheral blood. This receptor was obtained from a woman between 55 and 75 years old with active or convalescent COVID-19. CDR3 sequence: CASVGGASNQPQHF. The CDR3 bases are TGTGCCAGTGTAGGAGGTGCGAGCAATCAGCCCCAGCATTTT.